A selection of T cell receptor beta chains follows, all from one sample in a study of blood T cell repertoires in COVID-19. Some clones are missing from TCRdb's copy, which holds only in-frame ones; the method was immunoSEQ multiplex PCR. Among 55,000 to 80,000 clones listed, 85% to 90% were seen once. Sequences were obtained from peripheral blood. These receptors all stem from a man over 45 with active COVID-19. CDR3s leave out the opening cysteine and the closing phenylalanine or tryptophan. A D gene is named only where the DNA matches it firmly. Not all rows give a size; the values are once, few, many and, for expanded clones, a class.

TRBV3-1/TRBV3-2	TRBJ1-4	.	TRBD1	ASSRDRTGGSEKLF
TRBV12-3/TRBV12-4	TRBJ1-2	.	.	ASSTGGHYGYT
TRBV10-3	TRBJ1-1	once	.	AIRQNTEAF
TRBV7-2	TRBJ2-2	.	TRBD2	ASSLALAGGGIGELF
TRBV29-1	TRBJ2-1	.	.	SAAWASYNEQF
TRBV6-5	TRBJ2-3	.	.	ASIWGGAADTQY
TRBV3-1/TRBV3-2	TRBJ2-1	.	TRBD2	ASSLLAGGDNEQF
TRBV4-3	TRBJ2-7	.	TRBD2	ASSQGTSGGFYEQY
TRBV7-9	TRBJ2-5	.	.	ASKRIRGEETQY
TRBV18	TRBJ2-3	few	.	ASSPSGPDTQY
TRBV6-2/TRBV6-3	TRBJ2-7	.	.	ASSPGQDYEQY
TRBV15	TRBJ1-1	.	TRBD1	ATSRNRGTMNTEAF
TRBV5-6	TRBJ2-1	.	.	ASGLGQSYNEQF
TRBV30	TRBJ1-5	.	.	AWSLGQSNQPQH
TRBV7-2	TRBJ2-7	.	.	ASSFGTSTYEQY
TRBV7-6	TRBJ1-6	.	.	ASSLEGDGVNSPLH
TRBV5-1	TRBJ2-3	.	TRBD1	ASSSLRDRGTDTQY
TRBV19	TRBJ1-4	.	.	ASTTSSRTTNEKLF
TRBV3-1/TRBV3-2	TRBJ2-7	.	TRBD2	ASSQEFGGVSYEQY
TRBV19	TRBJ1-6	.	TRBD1	ASNSGTGGFSPLH
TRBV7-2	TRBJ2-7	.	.	ASSFLALYEQY
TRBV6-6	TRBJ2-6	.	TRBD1	ASRDRTGTGANVLT
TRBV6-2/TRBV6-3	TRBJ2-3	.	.	ASSYSDRDYTDTQY
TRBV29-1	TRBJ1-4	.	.	SVVIGGERINEKLF
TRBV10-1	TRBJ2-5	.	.	ASSGEATGQETQY
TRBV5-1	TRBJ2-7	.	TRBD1	ASSLWTGTYEQY
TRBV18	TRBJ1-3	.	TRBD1	ASSLQQGSWNTIY
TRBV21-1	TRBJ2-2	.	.	APTGELF
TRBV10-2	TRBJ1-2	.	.	ASQTGNYGYT
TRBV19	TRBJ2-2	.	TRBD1	ASDPQGFGDTGELF
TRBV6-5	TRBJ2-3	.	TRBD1	ASSPGQGTDTQY
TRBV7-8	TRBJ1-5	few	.	ASSSGGYLSNQPQH
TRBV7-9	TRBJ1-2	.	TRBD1	ASSLGTGDFYGYT
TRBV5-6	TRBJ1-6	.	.	ASSLTGRYSPLH
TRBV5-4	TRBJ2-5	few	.	ASSLTGHPQETQY
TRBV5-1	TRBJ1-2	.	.	ASSLTSNYGYT
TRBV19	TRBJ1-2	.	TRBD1	ASRLTGGGDYGYT
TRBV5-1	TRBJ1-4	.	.	ASSRQANEKLF
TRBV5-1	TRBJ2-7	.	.	ASSLDMLYEQY
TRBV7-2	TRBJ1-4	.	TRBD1	ASSSRDRGDEKLF
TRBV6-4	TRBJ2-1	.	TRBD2	ASSDSTSGGHNEQF
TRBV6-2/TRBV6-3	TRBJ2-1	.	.	ASSYSPYNEQF
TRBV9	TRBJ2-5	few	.	ASSANWGGHETQY
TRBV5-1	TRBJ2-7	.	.	ASGRGDTYEQY
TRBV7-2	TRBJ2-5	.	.	ASSSMGLYQETQY
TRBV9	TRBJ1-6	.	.	ASSEGVKDSPLH
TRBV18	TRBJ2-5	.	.	ASSPFSGQETQY
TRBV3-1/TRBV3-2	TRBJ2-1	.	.	ASSQDFGHEQF
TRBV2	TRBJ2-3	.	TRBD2	ASSEARRGDLTDTQY
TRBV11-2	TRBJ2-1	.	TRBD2	ASSLEGSGVYNEQF
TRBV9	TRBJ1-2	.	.	ASSVGGYWGYT
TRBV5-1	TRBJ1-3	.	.	ASSLGRASGNTIY
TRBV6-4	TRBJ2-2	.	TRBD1	ASSAGQGDTGELF
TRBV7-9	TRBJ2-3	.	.	ASSPPPTGFTDTQY
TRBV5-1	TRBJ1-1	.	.	ASSSNGGNEAF
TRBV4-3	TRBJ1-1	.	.	ASSQEAGTGTEAF
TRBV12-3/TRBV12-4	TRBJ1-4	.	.	ASSLRGGEKLF
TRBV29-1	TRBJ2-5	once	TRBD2	SVVGAGGGPPETQY
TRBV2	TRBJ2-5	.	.	ASSAFTGQETQY
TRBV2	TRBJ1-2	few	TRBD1	ASRSTGDGYT